The 3 T cell receptor beta chains below were found in one sample sequenced in a study of radiation and T cells in renal cell carcinoma. Time point noted: baseline pretreatment blood. Treatment defined: 15 Gy SBRT to primary tumor, nephrectomy 4 weeks later. Generated by immunoSEQ multiplex PCR, the TCRdb table keeps only in-frame clones and is missing some. Of 130,000 or so clones in the sample, around nine tenths are singletons; the top ten hold approximately 12%. Source: blood, taken from a patient whose treatment included radiotherapy and nephrectomy. The receptors stem from a woman aged 50 to 60 with renal cell carcinoma.

Only a few counts were recorded for this clone. The chain links TRBV2 to TRBJ2-2; 9 bases are a match to TRBD2. CDR3 length: 16 residues. V dropped 6 bases and J dropped 5; count of bases not matched to a gene: 10. Germline V gene data show CDR1 as SNHLY and CDR2 as FYNNEI. The CDR3 DNA reads TGTGCCAGCAGAGATTGGCGGGGGGGCCGAACCGGGGAGCTGTTTTTT. Translating it yields CASRDWRGGRTGELFF.

The V and J genes are TRBV5-5 and TRBJ1-2, with 9 nucleotides matching TRBD1. The length of the CDR3 is 13 residues. The V gene end was trimmed by 4 bases and the J gene end by 3 bases; junction bases not matched to a gene: 1. Looked up from germline, CDR1 is SGHKS and CDR2 is YYEKEE (reference sequence). This chain's CDR3 is CASSRTGDYGYTF. The CDR3 DNA sequence: TGTGCCAGCAGCCGGACAGGGGACTATGGCTACACCTTC.

The genes are TRBV18 and TRBJ2-2, with a tentative D call TRBD2 (5 bases). Germline V gene lookup returns CDR1 KGHSH and CDR2 LQKENI. Trimming took 6 bases from V and 7 from J, leaving 21 bases between them. This CDR3 is built from 16 residues. CDR3 in DNA: TGTGCCAGCTCGCGTCTAGCCTCTTCTAGGGACGGGGAGCTGTTTTTT. It is translated as CASSRLASSRDGELFF.